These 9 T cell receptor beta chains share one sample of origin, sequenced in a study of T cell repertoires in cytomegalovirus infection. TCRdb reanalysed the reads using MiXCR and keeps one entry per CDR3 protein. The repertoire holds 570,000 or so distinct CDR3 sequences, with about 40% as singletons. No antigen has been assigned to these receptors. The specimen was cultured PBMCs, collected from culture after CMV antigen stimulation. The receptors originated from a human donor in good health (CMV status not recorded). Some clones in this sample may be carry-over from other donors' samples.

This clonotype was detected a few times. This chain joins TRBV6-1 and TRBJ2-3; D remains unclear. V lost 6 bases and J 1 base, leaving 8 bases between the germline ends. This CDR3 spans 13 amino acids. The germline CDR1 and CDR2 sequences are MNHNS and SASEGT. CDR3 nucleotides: TGTGCCAGCAGAACTGTTGGCACAGATACGCAGTATTTT. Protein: CASRTVGTDTQYF.

The CDR3 region has the DNA TGCAGTGCGGCCCAGGGTCCCACCGGGGAGCTGTTTTTT. Translating it yields CSAAQGPTGELFF. The V and J genes are TRBV20-1 and TRBJ2-2; possible D gene TRBD1, 5 bases. CDR1 and CDR2 from the germline V gene are DFQATT and SNEGSKA (reference sequence). Trimming took 6 bases from V and 4 from J, leaving 12 bases between them. This CDR3 is 13 amino acids long.

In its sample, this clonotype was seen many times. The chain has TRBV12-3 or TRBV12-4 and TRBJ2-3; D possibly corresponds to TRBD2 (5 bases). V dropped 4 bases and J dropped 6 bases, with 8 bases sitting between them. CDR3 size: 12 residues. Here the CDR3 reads CASSSGVDTQYF. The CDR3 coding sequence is TGTGCCAGCAGTTCCGGGGTTGATACGCAGTATTTT.

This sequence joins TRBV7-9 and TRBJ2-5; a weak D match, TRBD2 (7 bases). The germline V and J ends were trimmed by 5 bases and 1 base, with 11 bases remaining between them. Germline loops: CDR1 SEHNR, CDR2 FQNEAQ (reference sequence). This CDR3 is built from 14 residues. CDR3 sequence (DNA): TGTGCCAGCAGCGACCGGGGGGCCCAAGAGACCCAGTACTTC. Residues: CASSDRGAQETQYF.

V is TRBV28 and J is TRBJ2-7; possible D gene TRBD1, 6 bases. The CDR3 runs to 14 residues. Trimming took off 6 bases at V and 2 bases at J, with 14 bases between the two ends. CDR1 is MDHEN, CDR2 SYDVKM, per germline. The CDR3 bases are TGTGCCAGCAGCCCCGGACAGCTCCCCTACGAGCAGTACTTC. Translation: CASSPGQLPYEQYF.

Here the CDR3 reads CASSYTQGPNYGYTF. Written as DNA, the CDR3 is TGTGCCAGCAGCTATACACAGGGGCCGAACTATGGCTACACCTTC. The chain couples TRBV13 to TRBJ1-2; 7 bases map to TRBD1. V lost 4 bases and J lost 2; bases outside the gene matches: 7. From germline, CDR1 is PRHDT and CDR2 FYEKMQ (reference sequence). CDR3 length: 15 residues. Complete variable domain (other parts from reference TRBV13 and TRBJ1-2): AAGVIQSPRHLIKEKRETATLKCYPIPRHDTVYWYQQGPGQDPQFLISFYEKMQSDKGSIPDRFSAQQFSDYHSELNMSSLELGDSALYFCASSYTQGPNYGYTFGSGTRLTVV.

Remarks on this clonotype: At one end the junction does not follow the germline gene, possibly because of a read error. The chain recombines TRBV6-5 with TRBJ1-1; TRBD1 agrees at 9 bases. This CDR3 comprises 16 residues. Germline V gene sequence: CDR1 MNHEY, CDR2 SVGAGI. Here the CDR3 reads CARSYSTGGGDTEAFF. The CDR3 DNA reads TGTGCCCGCAGTTACTCGACAGGGGGGGGGGACACTGAAGCTTTCTTT.

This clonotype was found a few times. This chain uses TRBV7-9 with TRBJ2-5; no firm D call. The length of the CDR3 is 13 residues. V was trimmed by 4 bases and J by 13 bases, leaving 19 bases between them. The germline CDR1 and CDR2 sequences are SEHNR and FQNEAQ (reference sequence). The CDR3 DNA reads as TGTGCCAGCAGCTACCTCCCCGCTAGTTGGGGGTACTTC. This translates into CASSYLPASWGYF.

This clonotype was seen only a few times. The CDR3 spells CASSFRSGPSTDTQYF. CDR3 bases: TGTGCCAGCAGCTTTCGAAGCGGGCCAAGCACAGATACGCAGTATTTT. The chain is built from TRBV5-5 and TRBJ2-3; D perhaps matches TRBD2 (6 bases). CDR3 length: 16 residues. V was clipped by 2 bases and J by 0 bases, with 13 bases between them. Germline V gene lookup returns CDR1 SGHKS and CDR2 YYEKEE (reference sequence).